The 22 T cell receptor beta chains listed next were all sequenced from one sample in a study of OX40 agonist ivuxolimab in advanced cancers. TCRdb's copy holds only in-frame clones and misses some; the assay was immunoSEQ multiplex PCR. The sample contains tens of thousands of clones, roughly 88% of which appear only once. Sequenced material: CD4+ or CD8+ T cells sorted from blood, taken in a trial of the OX40 agonist ivuxolimab. These receptors were taken from an adult with an advanced solid tumor such as melanoma, head and neck, liver or kidney cancer.

This chain links TRBV9 with TRBJ2-3, with a tentative D call TRBD2 (5 bases). The CDR3 consists of 14 residues. Germline assignment: CDR1 SGDLS and CDR2 YYNGEE. The germline V and J ends were trimmed by 4 bases and 3 bases, with 12 bases remaining between them. CDR3 bases: TGTGCCAGCAGCACCCCGAGGGAAACAGATACGCAGTATTTT. This encodes CASSTPRETDTQYF.

This clone has ten or more counts. The V call is TRBV5-6, the J call TRBJ2-7; either TRBD1 or TRBD2 may supply D (5 bases each). The CDR3 sequence is 14 residues long. Germline values: CDR1 SGHDT, CDR2 YYEEEE. V shed 1 base and J shed 6 bases, with 14 bases lying between them. The CDR3 DNA follows: TGTGCCAGCAGCTTGCGGGGCTATCGGATCGAGCAGTACTTC. As protein: CASSLRGYRIEQYF.

This chain connects TRBV21-1 to TRBJ1-1; no DNA check was done on the table's D call, TRBD1. TRBV21-1 is classified as a pseudogene. The CDR3 length is 17 residues. The CDR3 is CASSKGGDRGRDTEAFF. The DNA for the CDR3 is TGTGCCAGCAGCAAAGGTGGGGACAGGGGGCGGGACACTGAAGCTTTCTTT.

The gene calls are TRBV6-5 and TRBJ2-1, with 11 bases lining up with TRBD2. The junction had 10 bases not matched to a gene; V was cut back by 6 bases and J by 9 bases. The germline gives CDR1 MNHEY, CDR2 SVGAGI. This CDR3 region has 15 residues. The CDR3, as DNA: TGTGCCAGCAGCTTTAGCGGGGGGGCTGGGATTGAGCAGTTCTTC. Protein sequence: CASSFSGGAGIEQFF.

The genes are TRBV2 and TRBJ2-1; D is perhaps TRBD1 or TRBD2 (6 bases each). Germline V gene lookup returns CDR1 SNHLY and CDR2 FYNNEI. The CDR3 runs to 13 residues. In DNA form, the CDR3 reads TGTCCAAGGGGGGCGGTCTCCTACAATGAGCAGTTCTTC. As protein: CPRGAVSYNEQFF.

The V call is TRBV19, the J call TRBJ1-2; 7 bases fit TRBD1. The CDR3 is 13 amino acids. J lost 8 bases, V lost 5 bases, and 8 bases had no gene match. CDR1 is LNHDA, CDR2 SQIVND, per germline (reference sequence). CDR3 loop: CASSPQGFGGYTF. CDR3 nucleotide sequence: TGTGCCAGTAGTCCACAGGGGTTTGGAGGCTACACCTTC.

The chain recombines TRBV7-2 with TRBJ2-7; maybe TRBD2 (6 bases). The germline V and J ends were trimmed by 6 bases and 2 bases, with 11 bases remaining between them. The CDR3 is made up of 13 amino acids. The germline V gene encodes CDR1 SGHTA and CDR2 FQGNSA. As DNA, the CDR3 is TGTGCCAGCAGTCATAGCGGTCCCTACGAGCAGTACTTC. It specifies CASSHSGPYEQYF.

This clone was recorded a few times. The J gene is TRBJ2-5, the V gene TRBV11-2; D call uncertain. V was shortened by 6 bases and J by 7 bases, with 9 bases between the two germline ends. The CDR3 covers 11 residues. Germline V lookup: CDR1 SGHAT, CDR2 FQNNGV. CDR3 sequence (DNA): TGTGCCAGCAGATCTTCGAGGACCCAGTACTTC. Its translation is CASRSSRTQYF.

The chain joins TRBV25-1 to TRBJ2-7; D unclear. Germline V CDR1 and CDR2: MGHDK, SYGVNS. The CDR3 loop spans 11 amino acids. V lost 5 bases and J lost 1, with 3 bases in between. The CDR3 loop is CASSFSYEQYF. The CDR3 bases are TGTGCCAGCAGTTTTTCCTACGAGCAGTACTTC.

The chain carries TRBV5-4 and TRBJ2-3; 9 bases agree with TRBD2. The V gene end was trimmed by 0 bases and the J gene end by 5 bases; junction bases not matched to a gene: 1. The CDR3 length is 14 residues. CDR1 and CDR2 (germline): SGHNT, YYREEE (reference sequence). CDR3 in DNA: TGTGCCAGCAGCTTGGGCGGGGGGGTAGATACGCAGTATTTT. Translating gives CASSLGGGVDTQYF.

The rearrangement joins TRBV19 to TRBJ1-5; D not certain. Trimming removed 1 base from V and 2 bases from J, with 15 bases in between. From germline, CDR1 is LNHDA and CDR2 SQIVND (reference sequence). This CDR3 contains 17 residues. The CDR3 loop reads CASSIVSGPEGNQPQHF. CDR3 coding DNA: TGTGCCAGTAGTATAGTGTCAGGCCCTGAGGGCAATCAGCCCCAGCATTTT.

This clone has more than one count but fewer than ten. The chain employs TRBV19 and TRBJ1-2, with a weak D call TRBD1 (6 bases). This CDR3 has 14 residues. Trimming took off 8 bases at V and 7 bases at J, with 20 bases between the two ends. Germline V CDR1 and CDR2: LNHDA, SQIVND (reference sequence). The CDR3, as DNA: TGTGCCAGTCTCCAGCCCCCAGGGGCCGTTGGCTACACCTTC. This encodes CASLQPPGAVGYTF.

V gene TRBV10-3 combines with J gene TRBJ1-3, with TRBD1 as a possible D gene (5 bases). Germline V gives CDR1 ENHRY, CDR2 SYGVKD. Trimming stripped 2 bases from V and 0 bases from J, with 11 bases between. The CDR3 extends over 16 amino acids. The CDR3: CAISEGGNLSGNTIYF. DNA of the CDR3: TGTGCCATCAGTGAGGGGGGGAACCTCTCTGGAAACACCATATATTTT.

A single count supports this clone. V is TRBV29-1 and J is TRBJ1-5; D is unresolved. Trimming took off 4 bases at V and 2 bases at J, with 15 bases between the two ends. CDR1 and CDR2 (germline): SQVTM, ANQGSEA. CDR3 length equals 15 residues. The CDR3 loop reads CSVGTQEGGNQPQHF. The CDR3 DNA is TGCAGCGTTGGGACTCAGGAGGGAGGCAATCAGCCCCAGCATTTT.

The chain links TRBV6-5 to TRBJ2-2; D is possibly TRBD2 (5 bases). CDR1 is MNHEY and CDR2 is SVGAGI in the germline V gene. The CDR3 consists of 16 residues. Trimming left V 4 bases short and J 4 bases short, with 16 bases between. The CDR3 region has the DNA TGTGCCAGCAGTTCCCCTTTAGGGAGTGGCACCGGGGAGCTGTTTTTT. As protein: CASSSPLGSGTGELFF.

The chain recombines TRBV9 with TRBJ1-4; D is uncertain. Trimming pared 0 bases from V and 1 base from J, leaving 4 bases between. Germline loops: CDR1 SGDLS, CDR2 YYNGEE. The CDR3 is 14 residues long. CDR3 sequence reads: CASSVDGTNEKLFF. The CDR3 nucleotides are TGTGCCAGCAGCGTAGACGGAACTAATGAAAAACTGTTTTTT.

V usage is TRBV7-8 and J usage is TRBJ2-2; D is undetermined. Per germline, CDR1 SGHVS and CDR2 FQNEAQ. Trimming shortened V by 5 bases and J by 3 bases, and 10 bases separated the two germline ends. CDR3 length equals 14 residues. The DNA for the CDR3 is TGTGCCAGCAGCCCCTATACGCACACCGGGGAGCTGTTTTTT. Its translation: CASSPYTHTGELFF.

The genes are TRBV5-8 and TRBJ2-1; D might be TRBD2 (5 bases). The V and J ends lost 4 bases and 3 bases respectively, with 14 bases between them. The CDR3 runs to 15 residues. Germline CDR1 and CDR2: SGHTS and YDEGEE. The CDR3 reads CASSPLGLHYNEQFF. CDR3 nucleotide sequence: TGTGCCAGCAGCCCCCTAGGACTTCACTACAATGAGCAGTTCTTC.

The V gene is TRBV30, the J gene TRBJ1-6; maybe TRBD1 (6 bases). This CDR3 comprises 14 residues. CDR1 and CDR2 (germline): GTSNPN, SVGIG (reference sequence). V was cut by 6 bases and J by 4 bases, with 13 bases left in between. The CDR3: CACQDRTYNSPLHF. CDR3 DNA sequence: TGTGCCTGCCAGGACAGAACATATAATTCACCCCTCCACTTT.

This clone is a singleton in its sample. This chain uses TRBV5-1 with TRBJ1-4; 11 bases line up with TRBD1. Per germline, CDR1 SGHRS and CDR2 YFSETQ. The CDR3 has 15 residues. J gave up 7 bases and V 4 bases, and 6 bases lay outside the gene matches. The chain's CDR3 is CASSPYGTGGEKLFF. The CDR3 nucleotides are TGCGCCAGCAGCCCCTACGGGACAGGGGGTGAAAAACTGTTTTTT.

The rearrangement joins TRBV19 to TRBJ2-4; no clear D. The V gene's germline CDR1 is LNHDA and CDR2 SQIVND (reference sequence). This CDR3 has 12 residues. V gave up 4 bases and J gave up 6 bases, with 7 bases separating them. CDR3 sequence: CASSKLGNIQYF. The CDR3 coding sequence is TGTGCCAGTAGTAAGCTGGGAAACATTCAGTACTTC.

This clone was detected a few times. The V call is TRBV4-3, the J call TRBJ2-3; 15 bases agree with TRBD2. Germline CDR1 reads LGHNA; CDR2 reads YSLEER. This CDR3 comprises 20 residues. V was pared by 0 bases and J by 4 bases, with 11 bases of the junction left unmatched. CDR3 loop: CASSQDPGLAGGVHPDTQYF. CDR3 DNA: TGCGCCAGCAGCCAAGATCCGGGACTAGCGGGGGGAGTCCACCCAGATACGCAGTATTTT.